This T cell receptor (beta chain) emerged from a study of blood T cell repertoires in COVID-19. V shed 2 bases and J 4 bases; nucleotides not matched to a gene: 9. CDR3 length: 16 residues. Per germline, CDR1 SGHTA and CDR2 FQGNSA. Sequencing was performed with immunoSEQ multiplex PCR; in TCRdb, only in-frame clones are kept and a portion is missing. This sample carries over 600,000 clones, about 87% of them seen once, and the ten largest clones take approximately 0.25%. The chain couples TRBV7-2 to TRBJ2-7; 9 nucleotides line up with TRBD1. The sample was peripheral blood. The receptor was isolated from a woman between 18 and 29 years old with acute or convalescent COVID-19. The CDR3 loop is CASSLSRWDRVYEQYF. CDR3 in DNA: TGTGCCAGCAGCTTAAGTCGGTGGGACAGGGTTTACGAGCAGTACTTC.